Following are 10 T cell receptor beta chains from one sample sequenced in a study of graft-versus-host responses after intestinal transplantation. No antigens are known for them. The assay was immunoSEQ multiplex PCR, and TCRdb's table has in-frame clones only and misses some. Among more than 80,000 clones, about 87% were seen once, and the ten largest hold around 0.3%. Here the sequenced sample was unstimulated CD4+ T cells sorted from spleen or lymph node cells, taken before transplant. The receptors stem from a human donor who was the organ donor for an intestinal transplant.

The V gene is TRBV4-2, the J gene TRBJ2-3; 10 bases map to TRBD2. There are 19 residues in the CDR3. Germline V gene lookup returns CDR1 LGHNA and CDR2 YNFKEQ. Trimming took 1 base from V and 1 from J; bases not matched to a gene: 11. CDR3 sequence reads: CASSQGPSGRAGGTDTQYF. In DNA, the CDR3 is TGTGCCAGCAGCCAAGGGCCCAGCGGGAGGGCGGGAGGCACAGATACGCAGTATTTT.

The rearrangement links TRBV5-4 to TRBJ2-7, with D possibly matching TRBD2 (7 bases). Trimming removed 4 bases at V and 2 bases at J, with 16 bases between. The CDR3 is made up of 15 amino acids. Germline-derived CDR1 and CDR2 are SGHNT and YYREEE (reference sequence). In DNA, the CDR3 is TGTGCCAGCAGCAAGGGGGGGGCGCAGGCCTACGAGCAGTACTTC. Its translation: CASSKGGAQAYEQYF. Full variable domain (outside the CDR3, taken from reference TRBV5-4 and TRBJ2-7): ETGVTQSPTHLIKTRGQQVTLRCSSQSGHNTVSWYQQALGQGPQFIFQYYREEENGRGNFPPRFSGLQFPNYSSELNVNALELDDSALYLCASSKGGAQAYEQYFGPGTRLTVT.

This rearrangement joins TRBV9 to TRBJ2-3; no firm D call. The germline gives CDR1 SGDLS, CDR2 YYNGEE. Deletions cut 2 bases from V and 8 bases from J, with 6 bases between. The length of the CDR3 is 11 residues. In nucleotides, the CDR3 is TGTGCCAGCAGCGTGGCAACTACGCAGTATTTT. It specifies CASSVATTQYF.

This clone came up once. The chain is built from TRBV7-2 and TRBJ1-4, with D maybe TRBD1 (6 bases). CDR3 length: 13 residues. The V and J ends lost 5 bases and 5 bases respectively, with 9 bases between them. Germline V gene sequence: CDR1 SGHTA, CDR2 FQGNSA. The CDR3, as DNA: TGTGCCAGCAGCCCCGGACAGAATGAAAAACTGTTTTTT. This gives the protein CASSPGQNEKLFF.

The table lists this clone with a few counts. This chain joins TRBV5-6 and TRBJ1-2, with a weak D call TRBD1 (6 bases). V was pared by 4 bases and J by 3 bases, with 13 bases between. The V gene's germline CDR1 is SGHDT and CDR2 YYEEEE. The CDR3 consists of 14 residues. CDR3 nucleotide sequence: TGTGCCAGCAGCCCTCTACAGGGATACTATGGCTACACCTTC. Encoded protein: CASSPLQGYYGYTF.

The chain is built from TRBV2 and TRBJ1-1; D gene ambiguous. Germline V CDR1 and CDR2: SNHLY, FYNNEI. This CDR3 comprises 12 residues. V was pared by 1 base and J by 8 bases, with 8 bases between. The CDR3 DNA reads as TGTGCCAGCAGTGAAGTACACGCCGAAGCTTTCTTT. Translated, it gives CASSEVHAEAFF.

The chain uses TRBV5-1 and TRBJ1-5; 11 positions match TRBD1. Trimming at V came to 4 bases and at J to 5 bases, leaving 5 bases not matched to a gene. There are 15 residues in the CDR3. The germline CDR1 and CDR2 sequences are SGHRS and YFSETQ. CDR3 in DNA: TGCGCCAGCAGCAAGGGGACAGGGGGATATCAGCCCCAGCATTTT. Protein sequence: CASSKGTGGYQPQHF.

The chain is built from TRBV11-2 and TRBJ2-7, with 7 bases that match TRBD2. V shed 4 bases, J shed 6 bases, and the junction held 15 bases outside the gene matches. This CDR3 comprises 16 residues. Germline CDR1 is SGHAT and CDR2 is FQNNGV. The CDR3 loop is CASSSTVGLVGGEQYF. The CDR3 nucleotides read TGTGCCAGCAGCTCAACCGTCGGACTAGTCGGAGGCGAGCAGTACTTC.

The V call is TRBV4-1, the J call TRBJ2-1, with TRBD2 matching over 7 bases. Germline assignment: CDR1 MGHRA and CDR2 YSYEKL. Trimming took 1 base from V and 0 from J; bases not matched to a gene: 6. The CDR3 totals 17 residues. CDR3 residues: CASSQAGGASSYNEQFF. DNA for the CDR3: TGCGCCAGCAGCCAAGCGGGGGGAGCCAGCTCCTACAATGAGCAGTTCTTC.

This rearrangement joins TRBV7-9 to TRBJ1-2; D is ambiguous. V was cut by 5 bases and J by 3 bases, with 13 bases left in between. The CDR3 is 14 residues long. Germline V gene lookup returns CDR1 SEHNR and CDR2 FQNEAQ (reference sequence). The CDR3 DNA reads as TGTGCCAGCAGCCGCGGTTACATCGACTATGGCTACACCTTC. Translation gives CASSRGYIDYGYTF.